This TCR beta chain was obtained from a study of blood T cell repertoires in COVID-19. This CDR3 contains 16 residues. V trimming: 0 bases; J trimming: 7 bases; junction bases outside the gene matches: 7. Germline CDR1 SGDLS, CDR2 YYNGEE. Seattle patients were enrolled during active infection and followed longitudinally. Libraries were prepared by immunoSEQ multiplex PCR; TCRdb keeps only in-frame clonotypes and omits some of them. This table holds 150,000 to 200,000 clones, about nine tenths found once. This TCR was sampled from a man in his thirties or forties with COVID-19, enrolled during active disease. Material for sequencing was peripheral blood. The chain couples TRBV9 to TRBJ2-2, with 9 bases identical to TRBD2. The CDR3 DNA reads TGTGCCAGCAGCGTAGTCGGTGTAGCGGGGGACGGGGAGCTGTTTTTT. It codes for CASSVVGVAGDGELFF.